This entry lists 8 T cell receptor beta chains sequenced from one sample in a study of T cell repertoires in cytomegalovirus infection. One entry per CDR3 protein, called by TCRdb with MiXCR from the reads. The repertoire holds hundreds of thousands of distinct CDR3 sequences, 15% to 20% seen once, with around 12% in the top ten. Sequencing input: PBMCs. The receptors shown here come from a human donor in good health (CMV status not recorded). Some clones in this sample may be carry-over from other donors' samples.

The V call is TRBV20-1, the J call TRBJ1-6, with TRBD1 identical over 7 bases. With 1 base clipped from V and 7 bases from J, the junction kept 10 bases outside the gene matches. The CDR3 covers 16 residues. Germline CDR1 and CDR2: DFQATT and SNEGSKA (reference sequence). The CDR3 DNA is TGCAGTGCTAGAGGGACAGGCACAGGCCAAAATTCACCCCTCCACTTT. This codes for CSARGTGTGQNSPLHF.

For the CDR3, the DNA is TGTGCCAGCAGCCCACCGGGACTAGCGTTTGCGGAGCAGTACTTC. The encoded protein is CASSPPGLAFAEQYF. This rearrangement joins TRBV7-2 to TRBJ2-7, with 10 bases identical to TRBD2. J lost 7 bases, V lost 5 bases, and 11 bases had no gene match. In germline, CDR1 is SGHTA, CDR2 FQGNSA. The CDR3 sequence is 15 residues long.

This chain connects TRBV20-1 to TRBJ2-5, with 9 nucleotides matching TRBD1. The CDR3 extends over 13 amino acids. Germline V gene data show CDR1 as DFQATT and CDR2 as SNEGSKA (reference sequence). Unmatched junction bases numbered 6, after V lost 6 bases and J lost 4 bases. CDR3 nucleotide sequence: TGCAGTGCCCCCGGACAGGGGTTAGAGACCCAGTACTTC. Its protein product is CSAPGQGLETQYF.

The V and J genes are TRBV7-9 and TRBJ2-7, with D possibly being TRBD1 (6 bases). Germline CDR1 SEHNR, CDR2 FQNEAQ (reference sequence). The CDR3 sequence is 12 residues long. V lost 5 bases and J lost 5, with 10 bases in between. CDR3 amino acids: CASSQGQNEQYF. The CDR3, as DNA: TGTGCCAGCAGCCAAGGACAGAACGAGCAGTACTTC.

This clonotype appeared a few times. This chain joins TRBV27 and TRBJ2-1, with 12 bases lining up with TRBD2. Trimming at V came to 6 bases and at J to 8 bases, leaving 8 bases not matched to a gene. CDR3 length: 15 amino acids. The germline gives CDR1 MNHEY, CDR2 SMNVEV (reference sequence). CDR3 in amino acids: CASSTSGGLLDEQFF. The CDR3 bases are TGTGCCAGCAGCACTAGCGGGGGGCTTTTAGATGAGCAGTTCTTC.

This chain uses TRBV2 with TRBJ2-1, with 8 bases matching TRBD1. Unmatched junction bases numbered 6, after V lost 5 bases and J lost 9 bases. The CDR3 is 13 amino acids. CDR1 and CDR2 (germline): SNHLY, FYNNEI. The CDR3 loop reads CASSLQGAGEQFF. The CDR3 region has the DNA TGTGCCAGCAGTTTGCAGGGGGCTGGTGAGCAGTTCTTC.

This chain joins TRBV4-1 and TRBJ1-5; 8 bases agree with TRBD1. Trimming cost V 4 bases and J 6 bases; bases outside gene matches: 11. CDR1 MGHRA and CDR2 YSYEKL come from the germline V gene. The CDR3 has 16 amino acids. CDR3 nucleotide sequence: TGCGCCAGCAGCCCCCCCCGAGGACAGGGTCGTCAGCCCCAGCATTTT. Its protein product is CASSPPRGQGRQPQHF.

This clonotype was recorded a few times. The CDR3 reads CASSLVQRRETQYF. In DNA form, the CDR3 reads TGCGCCAGCAGCTTGGTACAGCGGCGGGAGACCCAGTACTTC. The chain joins TRBV5-1 to TRBJ2-5, with a weak D call TRBD2 (5 bases). Germline V lookup: CDR1 SGHRS, CDR2 YFSETQ. V gave up 0 bases and J gave up 5 bases, with 11 bases separating them. The CDR3 sequence is 14 residues long.